This T cell receptor beta chain was captured by sequencing in a study of T-cell memory formation after mild COVID-19. With V trimmed by 4 bases and J by 10 bases, 12 bases remained unmatched. The germline gives CDR1 SGDLS, CDR2 YYNGEE. The CDR3 totals 16 residues. From 5'RACE with constant-segment primers came TCR alpha and TCR beta cDNA libraries that carried sample barcodes and UMIs. TCRdb processed the 5' RACE reads anew with MiXCR; each CDR3 protein has one entry. This sample carries about 120,000 distinct CDR3 sequences, about a sixth of them seen once, and the ten largest clones take approximately 15%.

Sequenced input: PBMCs or a T cell subset sorted from them (not recorded which). This chain uses TRBV9 with TRBJ1-6; 9 nucleotides align to TRBD1. The TCR comes from an adult woman who had mild COVID-19 (a few samples of this study predate the infection). Cell type and time point are not known. The CDR3: CASSPRSGQGASPLHF. The CDR3 DNA follows: TGTGCCAGCAGCCCCAGATCGGGACAGGGAGCGTCACCCCTCCACTTT.